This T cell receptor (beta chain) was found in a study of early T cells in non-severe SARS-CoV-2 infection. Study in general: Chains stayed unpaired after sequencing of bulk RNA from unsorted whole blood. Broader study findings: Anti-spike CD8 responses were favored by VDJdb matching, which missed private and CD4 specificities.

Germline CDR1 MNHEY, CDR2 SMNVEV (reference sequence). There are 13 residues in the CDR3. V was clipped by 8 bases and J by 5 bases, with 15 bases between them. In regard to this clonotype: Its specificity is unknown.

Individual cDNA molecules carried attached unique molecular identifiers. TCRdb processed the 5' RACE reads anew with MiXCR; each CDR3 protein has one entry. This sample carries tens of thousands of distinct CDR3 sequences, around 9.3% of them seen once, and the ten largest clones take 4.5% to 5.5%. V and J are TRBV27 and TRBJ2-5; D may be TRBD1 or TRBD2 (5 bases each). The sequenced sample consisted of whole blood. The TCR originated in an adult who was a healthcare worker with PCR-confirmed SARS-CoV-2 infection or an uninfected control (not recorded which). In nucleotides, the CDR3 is TGTGCCAGCTGGACGGGGCTGGGGGAGACCCAGTACTTC. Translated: CASWTGLGETQYF.